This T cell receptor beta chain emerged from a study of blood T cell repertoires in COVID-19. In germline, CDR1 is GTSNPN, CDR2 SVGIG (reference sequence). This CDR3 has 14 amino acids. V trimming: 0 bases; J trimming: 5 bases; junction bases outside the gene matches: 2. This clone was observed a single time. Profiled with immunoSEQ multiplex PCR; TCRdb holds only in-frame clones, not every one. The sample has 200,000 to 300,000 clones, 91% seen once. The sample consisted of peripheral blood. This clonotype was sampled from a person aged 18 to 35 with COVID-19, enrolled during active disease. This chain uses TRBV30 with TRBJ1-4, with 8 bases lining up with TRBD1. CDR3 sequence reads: CAWSVQGGNEKLFF. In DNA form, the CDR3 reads TGTGCCTGGAGTGTACAGGGGGGAAATGAAAAACTGTTTTTT.